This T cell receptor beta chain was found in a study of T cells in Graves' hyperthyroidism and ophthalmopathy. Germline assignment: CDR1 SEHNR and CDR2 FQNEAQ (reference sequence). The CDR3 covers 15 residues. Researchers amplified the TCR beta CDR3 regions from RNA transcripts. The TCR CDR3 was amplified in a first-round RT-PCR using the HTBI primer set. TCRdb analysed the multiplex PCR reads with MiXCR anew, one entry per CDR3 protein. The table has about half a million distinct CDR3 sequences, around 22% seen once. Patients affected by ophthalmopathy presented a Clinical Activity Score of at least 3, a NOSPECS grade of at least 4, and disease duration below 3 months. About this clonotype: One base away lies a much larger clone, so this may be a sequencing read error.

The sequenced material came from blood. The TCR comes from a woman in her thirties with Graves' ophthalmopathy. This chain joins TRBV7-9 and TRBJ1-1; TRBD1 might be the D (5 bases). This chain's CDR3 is CAISLIGSGDTEAFF. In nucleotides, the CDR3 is TGTGCCATCAGCTTAATCGGATCGGGGGACACTGAAGCTTTCTTT.